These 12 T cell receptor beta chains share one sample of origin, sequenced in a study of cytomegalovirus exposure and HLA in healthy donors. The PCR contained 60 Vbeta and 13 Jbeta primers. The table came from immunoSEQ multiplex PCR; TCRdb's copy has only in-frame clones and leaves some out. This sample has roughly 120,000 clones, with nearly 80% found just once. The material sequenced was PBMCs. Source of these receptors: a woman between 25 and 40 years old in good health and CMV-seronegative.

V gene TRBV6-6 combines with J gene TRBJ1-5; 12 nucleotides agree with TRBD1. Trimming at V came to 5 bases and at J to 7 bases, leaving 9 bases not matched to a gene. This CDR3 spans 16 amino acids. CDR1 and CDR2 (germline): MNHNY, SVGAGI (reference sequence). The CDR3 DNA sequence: TGTGCCAGCAGTACTGGATCCGGGACAGGGGGCCAGCCCCAGCATTTT. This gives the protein CASSTGSGTGGQPQHF.

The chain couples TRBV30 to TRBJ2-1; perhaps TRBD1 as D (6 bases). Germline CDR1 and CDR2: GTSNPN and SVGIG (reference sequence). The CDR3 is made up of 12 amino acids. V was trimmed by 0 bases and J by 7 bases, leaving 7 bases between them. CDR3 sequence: CAWSVQGNEQFF. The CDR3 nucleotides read TGTGCCTGGAGTGTACAGGGAAATGAGCAGTTCTTC.

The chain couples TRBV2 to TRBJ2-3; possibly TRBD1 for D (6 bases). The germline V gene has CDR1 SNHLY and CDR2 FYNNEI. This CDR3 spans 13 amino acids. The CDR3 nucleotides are TGTGCAAGCGGAAGACAGGGCACAGATACGCAGTATTTT. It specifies CASGRQGTDTQYF. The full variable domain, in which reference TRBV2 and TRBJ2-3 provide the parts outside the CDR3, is EPEVTQTPSHQVTQMGQEVILRCVPISNHLYFYWYRQILGQKVEFLVSFYNNEISEKSEIFDDQFSVERPDGSNFTLKIRSTKLEDSAMYFCASGRQGTDTQYFGPGTRLTVL.

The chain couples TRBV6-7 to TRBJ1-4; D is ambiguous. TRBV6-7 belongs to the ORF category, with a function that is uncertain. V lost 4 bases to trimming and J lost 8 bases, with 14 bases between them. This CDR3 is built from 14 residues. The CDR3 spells CASSCRRAGEKLFF. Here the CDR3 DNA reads TGTGCCAGCAGTTGCAGGCGGGCGGGAGAAAAACTGTTTTTT.

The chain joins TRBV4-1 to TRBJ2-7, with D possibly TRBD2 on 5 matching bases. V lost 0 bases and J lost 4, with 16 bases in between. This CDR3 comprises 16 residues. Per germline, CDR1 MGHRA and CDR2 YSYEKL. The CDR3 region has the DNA TGCGCCAGCAGCCAAGAGGTAGGACTCAGAAATTACGAGCAGTACTTC. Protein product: CASSQEVGLRNYEQYF.

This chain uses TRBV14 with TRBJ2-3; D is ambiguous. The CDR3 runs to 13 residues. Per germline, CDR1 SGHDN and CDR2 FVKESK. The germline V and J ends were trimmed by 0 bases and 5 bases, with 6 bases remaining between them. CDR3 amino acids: CASSQDYLDTQYF. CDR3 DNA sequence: TGTGCCAGCAGCCAAGATTACTTAGATACGCAGTATTTT.

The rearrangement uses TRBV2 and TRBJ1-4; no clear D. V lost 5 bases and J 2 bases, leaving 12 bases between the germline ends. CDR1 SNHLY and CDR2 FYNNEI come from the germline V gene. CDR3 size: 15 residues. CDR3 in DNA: TGTGCCAGCAGTACTCTCCAGGTTACTAATGAAAAACTGTTTTTT. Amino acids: CASSTLQVTNEKLFF.

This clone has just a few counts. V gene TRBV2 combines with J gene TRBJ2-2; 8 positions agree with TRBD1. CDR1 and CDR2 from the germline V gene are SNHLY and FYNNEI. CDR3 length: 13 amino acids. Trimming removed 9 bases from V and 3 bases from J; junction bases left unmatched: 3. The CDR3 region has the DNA TGTGCCAGTAGGGACAGGTACACCGGGGAGCTGTTTTTT. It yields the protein CASRDRYTGELFF.

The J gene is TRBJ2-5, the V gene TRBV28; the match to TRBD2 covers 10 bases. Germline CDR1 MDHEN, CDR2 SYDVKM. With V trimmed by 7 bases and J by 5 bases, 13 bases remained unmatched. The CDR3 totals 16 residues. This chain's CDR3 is CASKTSGIVKGETQYF. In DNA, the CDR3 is TGTGCCAGCAAAACTAGCGGGATAGTTAAGGGGGAGACCCAGTACTTC.

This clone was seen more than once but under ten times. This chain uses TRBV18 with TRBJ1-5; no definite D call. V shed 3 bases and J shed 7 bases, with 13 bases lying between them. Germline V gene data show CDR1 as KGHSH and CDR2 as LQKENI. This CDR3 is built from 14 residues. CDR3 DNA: TGTGCCAGCTCACCCGATACCAGTATGCAGCCCCAGCATTTT. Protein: CASSPDTSMQPQHF.

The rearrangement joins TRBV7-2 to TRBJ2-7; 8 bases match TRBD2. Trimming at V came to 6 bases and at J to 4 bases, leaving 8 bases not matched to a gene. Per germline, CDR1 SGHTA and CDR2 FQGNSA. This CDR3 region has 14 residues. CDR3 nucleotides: TGTGCCAGCAGGCCAGGACTAGCTGTTTACGAGCAGTACTTC. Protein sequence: CASRPGLAVYEQYF.

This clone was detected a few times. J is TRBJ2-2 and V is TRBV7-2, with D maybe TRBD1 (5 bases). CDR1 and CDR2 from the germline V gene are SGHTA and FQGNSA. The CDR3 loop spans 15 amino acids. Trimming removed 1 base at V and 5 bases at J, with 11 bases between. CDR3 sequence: CASSLGGATTGELFF. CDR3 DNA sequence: TGTGCCAGCAGCTTAGGTGGGGCAACTACCGGGGAGCTGTTTTTT.